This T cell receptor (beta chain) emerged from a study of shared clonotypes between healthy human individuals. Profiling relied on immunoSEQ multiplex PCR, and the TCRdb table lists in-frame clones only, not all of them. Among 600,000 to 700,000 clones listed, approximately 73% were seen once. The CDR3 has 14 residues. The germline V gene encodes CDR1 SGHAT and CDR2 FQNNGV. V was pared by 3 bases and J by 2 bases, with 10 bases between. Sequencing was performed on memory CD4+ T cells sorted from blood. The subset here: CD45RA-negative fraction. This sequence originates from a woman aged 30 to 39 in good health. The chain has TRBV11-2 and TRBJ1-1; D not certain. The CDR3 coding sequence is TGTGCCAGCAGCTTGCCACTCCCAAACACTGAAGCTTTCTTT. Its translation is CASSLPLPNTEAFF.